Described below is a single T cell receptor beta chain sequence and its context. This clone's antigen is unknown. The record has no base qualities; no much larger clone is one base away. The method was the immunoSEQ multiplex PCR assay. For the multiplex PCR, a mixture combining 60 forward primers for TCR Vbeta segments and 13 reverse primers for TCR Jbeta segments was used. A multiplex PCR assay on genomic DNA amplified the CDR3 region of rearranged TCR beta genes. On the Illumina HiSeq System, the amplified TCR beta libraries were sequenced as 87-base-pair reads. The study's processing was this. A later analysis counted tens of millions of unique TCR beta chains across the 666 repertoires, and 10 million to 11 million of these chains were shared by at least two donors. Raw reads were error-corrected and collapsed into unique sequences with a nearest-neighbor algorithm that merged closely related sequences to remove PCR and sequencing errors. CDR3 sequences were aligned to IMGT reference sequences to assign V, D and J gene segments. For a sequence to be retained, at least a six-nucleotide match to both a V gene segment and a J gene segment was required. A rearrangement counted as productive if the CDR3 had no stop codons and remained in frame with V and J, and every other rearrangement counted as non-productive. Following IMGT convention, CDR3 was defined as the stretch from the second conserved V-encoded cysteine to the conserved J-encoded phenylalanine. The earlier analysis of some 580 of the donors excluded any sequence lacking an unambiguous match to a single V gene segment. An earlier analysis of 550 to 650 of the donors classified V segments as functional when productive rearrangements were above 56.7% and as segregating when the standard deviation between donors was above 5%. To diagnose cytomegalovirus status from the catalog of TCR beta chain sequences, a statistical classification framework was built. A later analysis assigned V and J genes by comparing TCR nucleotide sequences with IMGT/GENE-DB human TR gene sequences. A later analysis assigned CDR3 sequences and most-parsimonious VDJ recombination scenarios with the TCRdist pipeline. In a later analysis, each TCR beta chain was defined by its CDR3 amino acid sequence together with its V-gene family, and reads without a unique V-gene family were excluded. In a later analysis, 500 to 700 highly shared, low-generation-probability nucleotide sequences were removed to address suspected cross-contamination and a sequencing artifact. In a later analysis, a clonal expansion index was calculated for each public chain from normalized within-repertoire ranks of inferred template counts. In a later analysis, generation probabilities were computed using a VDJ recombination model fitted to out-of-frame rearrangements, and the results were checked against IGoR. Hypergeometric tests were used in a later analysis to score TCR-TCR, TCR-HLA and TCR-CMV co-occurrence, with a repertoire-size bias correction applied to the TCR pairs. A later analysis estimated false discovery rates by permuting HLA or CMV assignments 20 times. In a later analysis, co-occurring TCRs were grouped using DBSCAN, and TCRdist sequence similarity was added for clustering within HLA-allele-positive subsets. Repertoires with fewer than 30,000 or more than 120,000 public chains were left out of co-occurrence clustering, as were four to six repertoires with anomalous nucleotide sharing. TCRdb's version of the immuneACCESS table is confined to in-frame rearrangements and falls short of the full clone set. An unresolved V gene accounts for under half of the shortfall where checked; the remainder is of unknown origin. V, J and clone size are taken as reported in that table, and D and trimming were inferred from the DNA itself. For this sample there are some 150,000 clones; 68% appear just once. The ten most abundant clones make up about 4.5% of the sample.

The cohort comprised hundreds of healthy bone marrow donors. All cohort members were sampled while nominally healthy, although unrecorded immune exposures were likely present. The donor was CMV seronegative and was included in the group of about 350 seronegative cohort members. A peripheral blood sample was collected from each donor, and TCR beta sequencing was performed on peripheral blood mononuclear cells. Genomic DNA extraction from the blood cell samples was performed with the Qiagen DNeasy Blood Extraction Kit. From the cysteine through the phenylalanine, the CDR3 covers 13 amino acids. The entry retains the CDR3 DNA only, 39 bases that are in frame from base 1. Compared with germline, V lacks 5 bases and J lacks 2 bases; bases without a gene match: 2. Per the germline V gene (reference sequence), GTSNPN is the CDR1 and SVGIG is the CDR2. These data come from a study of cytomegalovirus exposure and HLA in healthy donors (dated by TCRdb to about 2017). Turning to the overall study: An earlier analysis of several hundred of the donors reported 250 to 350 Gb of sequence data and around 100 million unique TCR beta sequences obtained from about 180 million T cells. About 280 gigabases of sequencing data and 91 million or so unique TCR sequences made up an early release that covered fewer than 650 HLA-typed donors. Of the 398 genotyped donors, 81% were placed in the genetic ancestry cluster associated with self-reported Caucasian donors. The study was designed to test whether signatures of past pathogen exposure could be identified by cataloging public T cell receptors. The study used immunosequencing to profile the T cell repertoires of approximately 640 subjects and linked those repertoires to cytomegalovirus serostatus. Along with the roughly 670-subject first cohort, a separate validation cohort of over a hundred different subjects was used. To predict cytomegalovirus infection status, the study combined high-throughput TCR immunosequencing, statistical association of individual TCRs with disease status, and machine learning. A later analysis re-examined previously published TCR beta repertoires from just over 650 donors and added high-resolution HLA genotyping to investigate patterns of TCR occurrence. Rather than using new phenotypic data, the later analysis identified candidate immune exposures from TCR beta sequences and from how often those sequences occurred across donors. In an earlier analysis of more than 550 of the donors, high-throughput TCR beta sequencing was used to judge whether each TCR beta V gene segment behaved as functional or pseudogenic. Donor age, sex, ethnicity and CMV serostatus were collected together with the repertoire data. A later genetic analysis used genome-wide SNP genotypes for about three fifths of the 666 donors, treating that subset as a discovery cohort. All discovery cohort repertoires had been generated using a single sequencing platform. Both class I and class II loci were covered by HLA typing, at four-digit resolution. The number of donors typed differed by locus, with roughly 629-640 for A, B, C, DRB1 and DQB1, around 500 for DQA1, about 610 for DPA1, and 450 to 480 for DPB1. Because of strong linkage in the cohort, five DR-DQ haplotypes were treated as single units for association and clustering. On average, around 200,000 unique TCR beta nucleotide sequences were sequenced per donor among fewer than 500 genotyped donors of the cohort, with 15% to 20% of those sequences being non-productive. Overall study outcomes, separate from this receptor: A later analysis associated about 17,000 TCR beta sequences with specific HLA alleles at a false discovery rate of 0.05. The study gave a list of around 170 TCR beta chains associated with cytomegalovirus. Because counts were too low, roughly 16 rarely observed V segments, including chromosome 9 orphons, were left out of the earlier analysis of about 620 of the donors. Because the 87-base-pair reads could not distinguish some IMGT-functional V segments, including TRBV6-2 and TRBV6-3, those segments were excluded. An association between a missense DCLRE1C variant and V-gene and J-gene trimming of TCR beta chains was found in a later genetic analysis and replicated in an independent cohort. The authors suggested that the approach could potentially be extended to other disease states and immunological phenotypes. A further reported finding was that TCR beta sequences accurately predicted the HLA-A and HLA-B alleles for most subjects in the first cohort. In vitro tests confirmed that a few of the cytomegalovirus-associated TCR beta chains recognize cytomegalovirus antigens. Most TCR sequences were observed very rarely across donors, whereas some public TCRs were present in many individuals. A group of highly shared sequence variants was considered likely to be a technical artifact of the sequencing pipeline. Immune exposure information for the cohort was limited to CMV serostatus. HLA typing was unavailable for some donors at each locus, so association tests used only the typed subset. Correlated functional status among segregating V segments might be attributable to linkage disequilibrium, but an unknown experimental factor could not be ruled out. When HLA alleles, especially DR and DQ, strongly co-occurred, attributing TCR associations to individual alleles was difficult. Sequencing depth was assumed to be roughly uniform across donors in the presence/absence analyses, though that assumption may not hold. A later analysis found that most CMV-associated TCR beta chains appeared HLA-restricted, with HLA associations seemingly driven largely by CMV exposure. Only TCR beta chains were sequenced in this cohort, and the absence of alpha or paired-chain data limited detectable features. In an earlier analysis of 587 of the donors, most TCR beta V segments appeared in productive rearrangements about 87% or about 30% of the time, broadly matching IMGT annotations. In a later analysis, the rate of TCR association differed among HLA loci, with DRB1 alleles having the most associated TCRs and HLA-C alleles having the fewest. Cytomegalovirus status was reported to be diagnosed by the classifier with high specificity and sensitivity in both the original and validation cohorts. According to a later analysis, parvovirus B19, influenza, CMV and Epstein-Barr virus appeared linked to several top co-occurrence clusters. In a later genetic analysis, fewer N-insertions in productive TCRs were reported among donors in an Asian-associated ancestry cluster than the approximately 710-donor mean. Compared with equally common non-associated chains, HLA-associated TCR beta chains in a later analysis were more clonally expanded and had lower generation probabilities.

The source is a man aged 60 to 69 in good health and CMV-seronegative. This chain joins TRBV30 to TRBJ2-7; TRBD1 fits 11 bases in the junction. Sample: PBMCs. Here is the DNA: TGTGCCTGGGGACAGGGGGCCCCCTACGAGCAGTACTTC. This yields the protein CAWGQGAPYEQYF.